Sequencing of this T cell receptor beta chain was carried out in a study of T cells expressing NK-cell markers. The overall study: Seven sequenced donors out of eight were HCMV-seropositive, one seronegative. Study-wide findings and caveats: The HCMV specificity of the expanded NKG2C+ T cell clones stayed unresolved. A range of 1.0-7.0% of CD8+ T cells consisted of dominant NKG2C+ clonotypes in several donors.

Per germline, CDR1 SGHDN and CDR2 FVKESK. The CDR3 covers 18 residues. As to this clonotype: Its target is unknown.

TCR beta libraries carry UMIs added by 5'RACE template switching. From the 5' RACE reads, TCRdb lists one entry per CDR3 protein and no DNA. In total, the table holds about 380,000 distinct CDR3 sequences. Material: blood T cells: a sorted CD56 or NKG2C T cell subset, CD4+ or CD8+ T cells, or bulk PBMC T cells (not recorded which). The J gene is TRBJ1-6, the V gene TRBV14; TCRdb reports TRBD1, a call that lacks DNA to check it against. The TCR originated in a man aged 18-69 years in good health. CDR3 loop: CASSLLTGGGSYNSPLHF.